Each of the 14 T cell receptor beta chains below was sequenced from the same sample in a study of T cells in Graves' hyperthyroidism and ophthalmopathy. Amplification of TCR beta CDR3 regions used RNA as the template. The TCR CDR3 was amplified in a first-round RT-PCR using the HTBI primer set. One entry per CDR3 protein results from TCRdb running MiXCR on the multiplex PCR reads. The sample comprises fewer than 800,000 distinct CDR3 sequences, over 15% of which are singletons, and approximately 8% rests with the top ten. Sequenced sample: blood. Receptor source: a man between 18 and 35 years old with Graves' hyperthyroidism.

The J gene is TRBJ1-1, the V gene TRBV25-1; D remains ambiguous. V lost 6 bases and J lost 6, with 8 bases in between. Per the germline V gene, CDR1 is MGHDK and CDR2 is SYGVNS. There are 11 residues in the CDR3. The CDR3 reads CASRGWAEAFF. The CDR3 DNA sequence: TGTGCCAGCAGGGGTTGGGCTGAAGCTTTCTTT.

This chain links TRBV20-1 with TRBJ2-1; TRBD2 aligns across 9 bases. The germline V gene encodes CDR1 DFQATT and CDR2 SNEGSKA (reference sequence). The CDR3 loop spans 14 amino acids. V lost 8 bases, J lost 7 bases, and 12 bases stayed unmatched. The CDR3 DNA follows: TGCAGTACAGCCGCTGGACTAGCGCGGAATGAGCAGTTCTTC. Protein sequence: CSTAAGLARNEQFF.

This clonotype has ten or more counts. V gene TRBV27 combines with J gene TRBJ2-5; D is undetermined. Per the germline V gene, CDR1 is MNHEY and CDR2 is SMNVEV (reference sequence). The V and J ends lost 5 bases and 7 bases respectively, with 14 bases between them. CDR3 length equals 13 residues. The CDR3 spells CASSLIPLGTQYF. CDR3 DNA: TGTGCCAGCAGTCTGATCCCTCTGGGGACCCAGTACTTC.

The J gene is TRBJ1-2, the V gene TRBV12-3 or TRBV12-4; 7 nucleotides line up with TRBD1. V lost 5 bases and J lost 1; bases outside the gene matches: 4. This CDR3 contains 14 residues. As DNA, the CDR3 is TGTGCCAGCAGTAACAGGGGTTATAACTATGGCTACACCTTC. Amino acid sequence: CASSNRGYNYGYTF.

There are many counts of this clonotype. The J gene is TRBJ2-7, the V gene TRBV2; perhaps TRBD2 as D (6 bases). From germline, CDR1 is SNHLY and CDR2 FYNNEI. V lost 3 bases to trimming and J lost 4 bases, with 13 bases between them. The CDR3 sequence is 14 residues long. CDR3: CASSESRGIYEQYF. The CDR3 DNA sequence: TGTGCCAGCAGTGAGTCGCGGGGAATTTACGAGCAGTACTTC.

Only a few counts were recorded for this clonotype. The CDR3 loop is CSVPGRTHHGYTF. The DNA for the CDR3 is TGCAGCGTACCGGGACGGACCCACCATGGCTACACCTTC. The chain uses TRBV29-1 and TRBJ1-2; D might be TRBD1 (5 bases). CDR3 length: 13 residues. Germline V gene sequence: CDR1 SQVTM, CDR2 ANQGSEA. The V gene lost 6 bases and the J gene lost 6 bases, with 17 bases spanning the gap.

Ten or more counts support this clonotype. The chain links TRBV12-3 or TRBV12-4 to TRBJ1-1; D gene ambiguous. Trimming took 1 base from V and 3 from J, leaving 12 bases between them. The CDR3 extends over 15 amino acids. This chain's CDR3 is CASSLVGGKDTEAFF. Written as DNA, the CDR3 is TGTGCCAGCAGTTTAGTAGGTGGAAAGGACACTGAAGCTTTCTTT.

Ten or more counts support this clonotype. The chain carries TRBV20-1 and TRBJ2-7; the D gene is possibly TRBD2 (5 bases). Per germline, CDR1 DFQATT and CDR2 SNEGSKA (reference sequence). Trimming left V 3 bases short and J 2 bases short, with 17 bases between. The CDR3 runs 15 residues. The CDR3 region is CSARALAGKTYEQYF. The CDR3 DNA reads TGCAGTGCTAGGGCGCTAGCTGGGAAGACCTACGAGCAGTACTTC.

This clonotype was found many times. The genes are TRBV28 and TRBJ2-3, with TRBD2 matching 10 bases. V lost 6 bases, J lost 4 bases, and 7 bases stayed unmatched. Germline V gene lookup returns CDR1 MDHEN and CDR2 SYDVKM. The length of the CDR3 is 15 residues. The CDR3 reads CASRDLAGVSDTQYF. CDR3 nucleotide sequence: TGTGCCAGCAGGGACCTAGCGGGAGTCTCAGATACGCAGTATTTT.

The chain employs TRBV19 and TRBJ2-2, with a weak D call TRBD1 (5 bases). The V gene lost 3 bases and the J gene lost 4 bases, with 12 bases spanning the gap. Per the germline V gene, CDR1 is LNHDA and CDR2 is SQIVND (reference sequence). The CDR3 consists of 15 residues. The CDR3 DNA reads as TGTGCCAGTAGTATTGGCAGGGCAGTCACCGGGGAGCTGTTTTTT. It encodes CASSIGRAVTGELFF.

The rearrangement links TRBV7-9 to TRBJ2-1; TRBD2 is a possible D gene (5 bases). Trimming took off 5 bases at V and 6 bases at J, with 11 bases between the two ends. Per germline, CDR1 SEHNR and CDR2 FQNEAQ (reference sequence). The CDR3 runs 13 residues. CDR3 loop: CASSPGWANEQFF. The CDR3 region has the DNA TGTGCCAGCAGCCCGGGGTGGGCCAATGAGCAGTTCTTC.

A few counts support this clonotype. The gene calls are TRBV15 and TRBJ2-1; 9 bases map to TRBD2. The CDR3 sequence is 15 residues long. Germline CDR1 LNHNV, CDR2 YYDKDF (reference sequence). The ends lost 2 bases at V and 4 bases at J; junction bases unmatched: 3. In nucleotides, the CDR3 is TGTGCCACCAGCAGAACGACTAGCGGATACAATGAGCAGTTCTTC. Translation: CATSRTTSGYNEQFF.

V and J are TRBV12-3 or TRBV12-4 and TRBJ1-1, with D maybe TRBD1 (5 bases). This CDR3 is built from 11 residues. CDR3 residues: CASQGYTEAFF. The CDR3 DNA follows: TGTGCTAGCCAGGGCTACACTGAAGCTTTCTTT.

This clonotype was found many times. The junction differs from germline at one of its ends, possibly a read error. The rearrangement links TRBV28 to TRBJ1-5; 7 positions agree with TRBD1. CDR1 MDHEN and CDR2 SYDVKM come from the germline V gene. This CDR3 has 15 residues. The CDR3 region has the DNA TGTGCCAGCAGTTTAGGCGGGACAGTATATCAGGCCCAGCATTTT. Translation: CASSLGGTVYQAQHF. Using reference TRBV28 and TRBJ1-5 for the parts outside the CDR3, the full variable domain is DVKVTQSSRYLVKRTGEKVFLECVQDMDHENMFWYRQDPGLGLRLIYFSYDVKMKEKGDIPEGYSVSREKKERFSLILESASTNQTSMYLCASSLGGTVYQAQHFGDGTRLSIL.